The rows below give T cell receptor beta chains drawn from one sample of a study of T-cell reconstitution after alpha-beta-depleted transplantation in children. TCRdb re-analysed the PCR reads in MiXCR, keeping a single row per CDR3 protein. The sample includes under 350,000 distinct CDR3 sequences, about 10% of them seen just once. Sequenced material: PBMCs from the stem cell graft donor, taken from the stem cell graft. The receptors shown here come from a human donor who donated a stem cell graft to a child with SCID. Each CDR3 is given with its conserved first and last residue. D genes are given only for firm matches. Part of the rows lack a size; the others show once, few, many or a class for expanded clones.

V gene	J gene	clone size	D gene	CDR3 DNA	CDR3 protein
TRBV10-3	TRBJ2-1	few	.	TGTGCCATTGGACAGATGTCCTACAATGAGCAGTTCTTC	CAIGQMSYNEQFF
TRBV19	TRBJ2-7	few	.	TGTGCCAGTAGTATAGCGGGGACTGGGCTCTACGAGCAGTACTTC	CASSIAGTGLYEQYF
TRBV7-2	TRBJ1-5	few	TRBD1	TGTGCCAGCAGCCTATCCGGGACAGGGGTCAGTCAGCCCCAGCATTTT	CASSLSGTGVSQPQHF
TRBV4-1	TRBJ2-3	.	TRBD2	TGCGCCAGCAGCCAAGAACTAGCGGGGTGGGGGGATACGCAGTATTTT	CASSQELAGWGDTQYF
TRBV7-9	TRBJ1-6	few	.	TGTGCCAGCAGCTTAGATAATTCACCCCTCCACTTT	CASSLDNSPLHF
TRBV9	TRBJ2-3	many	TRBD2	TGTGCCAGCAGCGTTTCCAGCGGGGGGCCCACAGATACGCAGTATTTT	CASSVSSGGPTDTQYF
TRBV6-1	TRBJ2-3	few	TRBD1	TGTGCCACCAGTCTCGGAGGACAGGGTGGAGATACGCAGTATTTT	CATSLGGQGGDTQYF
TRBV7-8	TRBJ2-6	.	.	TGTGCCAGCACTCCCGCCTTGTCTGGGGCCAACGTCCTGACTTTC	CASTPALSGANVLTF
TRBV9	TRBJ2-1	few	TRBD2	TGTGCCAGCAGCGTAGTGGCGGGGGACTACAATGAGCAGTTCTTC	CASSVVAGDYNEQFF
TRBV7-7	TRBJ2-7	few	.	TGTGCCAGCAGCGATACCCGGTCGGGAGAGCAGTACTTC	CASSDTRSGEQYF
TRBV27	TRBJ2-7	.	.	TGTGCCACCAGGGGCAACTCCTACGAGCAGTACTTC	CATRGNSYEQYF
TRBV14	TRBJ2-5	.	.	TGTGCCAGCAGCCAACTCATCGGAGGGGGAAGGGAGACCCAGTACTTC	CASSQLIGGGRETQYF
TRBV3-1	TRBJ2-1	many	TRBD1	TGTGCCAGCAGCCAAGATCTTCAGGACAGGGGGTTTTACAATGAGCAGTTCTTC	CASSQDLQDRGFYNEQFF
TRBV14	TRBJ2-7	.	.	TGTGCCAGCAGCCCGACAGGTTTCGGGAAGGAGCAGTACTTC	CASSPTGFGKEQYF
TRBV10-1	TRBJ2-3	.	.	TGCGCCAGCAGTGAGTTGGCGGACAGCACAGATACGCAGTATTTT	CASSELADSTDTQYF
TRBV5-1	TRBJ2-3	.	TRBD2	TGCGCCAGCAGCTGGACTAGCGGGGGAACAGATACGCAGTATTTT	CASSWTSGGTDTQYF
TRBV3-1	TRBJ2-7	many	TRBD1	TGTGCCAGCAGCCAAGAGACAGGGTGGATCTACGAGCAGTACTTC	CASSQETGWIYEQYF
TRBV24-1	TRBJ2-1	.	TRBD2	TGTGCCACCAGTGAAGCTAGCGGGGCCTCCTACAATGAGCAGTTCTTC	CATSEASGASYNEQFF
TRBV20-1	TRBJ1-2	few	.	TGCAGTGCTAGTGAACAGGGTAGGGATGGCTACACCTTC	CSASEQGRDGYTF
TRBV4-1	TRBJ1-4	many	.	TGCGCCAGCAGCCAAGACAGGGGCCCTAATGAAAAACTGTTTTTT	CASSQDRGPNEKLFF
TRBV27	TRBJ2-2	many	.	TGTGCCAGCGATATCCTCGACAAGCGGGTTAGCACCGGGGAGCTGTTTTTT	CASDILDKRVSTGELFF
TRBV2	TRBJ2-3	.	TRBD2	TGTGCCAGCAGTGAACTAGCGGCCAGCACAGATACGCAGTATTTT	CASSELAASTDTQYF
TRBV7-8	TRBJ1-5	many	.	TGTGCCAGCAGCCCAAACCGGGGTGGCAATCAGCCCCAGCATTTT	CASSPNRGGNQPQHF
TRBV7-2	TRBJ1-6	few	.	TGTGCCAGCAGCAAAGAGAGCTCCTATAATTCACCCCTCCACTTT	CASSKESSYNSPLHF
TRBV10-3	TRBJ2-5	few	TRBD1	TGTGCCACGGTCGGACAGGGAGAGACCCAGTACTTC	CATVGQGETQYF
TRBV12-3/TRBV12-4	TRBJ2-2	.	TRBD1	TGTGCCAGCAACCTCGAACAGGGGTACACCGGGGAGCTGTTTTTT	CASNLEQGYTGELFF
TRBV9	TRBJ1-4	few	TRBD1	TGTGCCAGCAGCGTAGCTACAGGGGGCGGAAAACTGTTTTTT	CASSVATGGGKLFF
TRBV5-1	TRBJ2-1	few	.	TGCGCCAGCAGCTTGTCAGGGCTTGGGGGTAGGGATGAGCAGTTCTTC	CASSLSGLGGRDEQFF
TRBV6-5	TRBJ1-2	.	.	TGTGCCAGCGGCCCGCCGGGGGGAGTCTATGGCTACACCTTC	CASGPPGGVYGYTF
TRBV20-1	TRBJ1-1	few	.	TGCAGTGCTAGAGGAGGGTTGGGGGGCACTGAAGCTTTCTTT	CSARGGLGGTEAFF
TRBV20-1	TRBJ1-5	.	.	TGCAGTGCTACCACACATCAAGGGTTGCAGCCCCAGCATTTT	CSATTHQGLQPQHF
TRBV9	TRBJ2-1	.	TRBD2	TGTGCCAGCAGCGTAGTTGGTAGCGGGGTTGGGGATGAGCAGTTCTTC	CASSVVGSGVGDEQFF
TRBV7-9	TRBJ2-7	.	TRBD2	TGTGCCAGCAGCTTCCTAGCGGGGGGTGACTACGAGCAGTACTTC	CASSFLAGGDYEQYF
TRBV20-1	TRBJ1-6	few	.	TGCAGTGCTAGGGACCGGGGGGGGGTCGGTAATTCACCCCTCCACTTT	CSARDRGGVGNSPLHF
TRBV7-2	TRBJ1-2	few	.	TGTGCCAGCAGCTTATCGCAGATAGCTAACTATGGCTACACCTTC	CASSLSQIANYGYTF
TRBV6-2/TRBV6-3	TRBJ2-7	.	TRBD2	TGTGCCAGCAGTTTGAGACTAGCGGGAGACGAGCAGTACTTC	CASSLRLAGDEQYF
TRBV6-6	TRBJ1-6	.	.	TGTGCCAGCACCTCTTGGGGTGATTCACCCCTCCACTTT	CASTSWGDSPLHF
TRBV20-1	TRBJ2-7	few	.	TGCAGTGCTAGAGTTAACGGTTACGAGCAGTACTTC	CSARVNGYEQYF
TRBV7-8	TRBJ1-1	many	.	TGTGCCAGCAGCTTAATTCCAAAGTCAACAGACGAAGCTTTCTTT	CASSLIPKSTDEAFF
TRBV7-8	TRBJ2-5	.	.	TGTGCCACCTCGCAAGTCGGAGGTGGGGAGACCCAGTACTTC	CATSQVGGGETQYF
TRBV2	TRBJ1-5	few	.	TGTGCCAGCAAGGAGGGGAATCAGCCCCAGCATTTT	CASKEGNQPQHF
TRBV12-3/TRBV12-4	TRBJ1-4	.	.	TGTGCCAGCAGGGCTTCGGGACCCCTGGAAAAACTGTTTTTT	CASRASGPLEKLFF
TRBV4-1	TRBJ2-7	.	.	TGCGCCAGCAGCACCGTCCCCGGAGGAACCTACGAGCAGTACTTC	CASSTVPGGTYEQYF
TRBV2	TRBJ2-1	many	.	TGTGCCAGCAGTGCTGAGCCAGACGATGAGCAGTTCTTC	CASSAEPDDEQFF
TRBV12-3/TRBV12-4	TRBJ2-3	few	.	TGTGCCAGCGGCCCGCGGGCTACCACAGATACGCAGTATTTT	CASGPRATTDTQYF